This T cell receptor (beta chain) was identified in a study of technical replicates of blood from a few donors. Here immunoSEQ multiplex PCR was the method, and the copy in TCRdb shows in-frame clones only, minus some. The sample contains about 81,000 clones, more than 90% of which appear only once. The length of the CDR3 is 15 residues. Germline values: CDR1 SGHVS, CDR2 FQNEAQ. V was shortened by 6 bases and J by 2 bases, with 17 bases between the two germline ends. The receptor's source is a human donor in good health. The chain is built from TRBV7-8 and TRBJ2-7; TRBD2 might be the D (5 bases). Sequencing used T cells isolated from PBMCs. The CDR3 loop reads CASSHKGRTAYEQYF. The CDR3 region has the DNA TGTGCCAGCAGTCACAAAGGGCGGACTGCCTACGAGCAGTACTTC.